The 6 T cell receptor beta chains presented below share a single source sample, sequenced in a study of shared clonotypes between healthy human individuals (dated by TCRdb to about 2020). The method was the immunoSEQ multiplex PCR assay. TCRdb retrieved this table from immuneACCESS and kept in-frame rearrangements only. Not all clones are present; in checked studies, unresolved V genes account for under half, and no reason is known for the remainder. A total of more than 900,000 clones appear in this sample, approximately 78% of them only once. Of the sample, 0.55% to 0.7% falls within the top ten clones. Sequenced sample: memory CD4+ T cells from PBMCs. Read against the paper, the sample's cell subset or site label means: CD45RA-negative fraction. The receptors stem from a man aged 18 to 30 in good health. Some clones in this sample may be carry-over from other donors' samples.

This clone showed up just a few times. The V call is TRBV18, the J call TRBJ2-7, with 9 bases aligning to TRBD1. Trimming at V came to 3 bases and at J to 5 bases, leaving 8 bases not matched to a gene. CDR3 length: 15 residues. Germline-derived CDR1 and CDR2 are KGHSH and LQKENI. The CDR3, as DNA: TGTGCCAGCTCACCCCGGGGAGGGACAGGGAACGAGCAGTACTTC. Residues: CASSPRGGTGNEQYF.

The CDR3 is CASCVGENTEAFF. In DNA, the CDR3 is TGTGCCAGCTGCGTAGGGGAGAACACTGAAGCTTTCTTT. The chain combines TRBV25-1 with TRBJ1-1; weak D call: TRBD1 (5 bases). V lost 8 bases to trimming and J lost 1 base, with 11 bases between them. Germline V gene lookup returns CDR1 MGHDK and CDR2 SYGVNS. The CDR3 has 13 residues.

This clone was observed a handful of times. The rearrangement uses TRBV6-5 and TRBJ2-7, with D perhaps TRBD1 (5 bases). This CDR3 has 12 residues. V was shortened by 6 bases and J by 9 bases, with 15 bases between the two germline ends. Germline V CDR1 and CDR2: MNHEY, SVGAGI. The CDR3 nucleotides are TGTGCCAGCAGCCTCCGACAGTTAGGGCAGTACTTC. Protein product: CASSLRQLGQYF.

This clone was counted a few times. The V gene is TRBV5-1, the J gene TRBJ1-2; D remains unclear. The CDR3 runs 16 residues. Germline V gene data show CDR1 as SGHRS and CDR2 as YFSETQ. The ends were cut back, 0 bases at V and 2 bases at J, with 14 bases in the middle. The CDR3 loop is CASSLELKGGNYGYTF. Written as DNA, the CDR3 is TGCGCCAGCAGCTTGGAGTTAAAGGGAGGGAACTATGGCTACACCTTC.

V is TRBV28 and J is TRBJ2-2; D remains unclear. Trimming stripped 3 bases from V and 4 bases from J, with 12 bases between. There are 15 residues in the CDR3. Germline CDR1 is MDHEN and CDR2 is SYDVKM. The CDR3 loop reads CASSLAIRGTGELFF. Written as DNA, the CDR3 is TGTGCCAGCAGTTTGGCCATTAGAGGCACCGGGGAGCTGTTTTTT.

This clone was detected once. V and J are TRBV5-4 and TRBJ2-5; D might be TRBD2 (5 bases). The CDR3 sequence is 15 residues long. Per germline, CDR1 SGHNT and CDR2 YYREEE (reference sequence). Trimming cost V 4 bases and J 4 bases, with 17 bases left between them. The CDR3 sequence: CASSLKKEGGETQYF. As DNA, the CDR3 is TGTGCCAGCAGCCTAAAGAAAGAGGGTGGAGAGACCCAGTACTTC.